These T cell receptor beta chains were read from a single sample in a study of blood T cell repertoires in COVID-19. Clones were sequenced by immunoSEQ multiplex PCR, and TCRdb holds only the in-frame ones, with some missing. The data hold fewer than 300,000 clones, with approximately 89% observed a single time. Sequenced material: peripheral blood. The receptors derive from a woman aged 45-65 years with acute or convalescent COVID-19. Each CDR3 is given with its conserved first and last residue. D genes are given only for firm matches. Size is omitted from some rows. Given values are once, few, many or a class for expanded clones.

>TRBV20-1|TRBJ2-5|-|TRBD2
TGCAGTGCTAGTCGGGAGGGCCTCCAAGAGACCCAGTACTTC
CSASREGLQETQYF
>TRBV4-3|TRBJ1-2|-|TRBD1
TGCGCCAGCAGCCCTATCGACAGGGACAACTATGGCTACACCTTC
CASSPIDRDNYGYTF
>TRBV24-1|TRBJ2-3|-|TRBD2
TGTGCCACCAGTGGTGGGGCTAGCGGGAGGCCCGGGGATACGCAGTATTTT
CATSGGASGRPGDTQYF
>TRBV11-2|TRBJ2-1|-|-
TGTGCCAGCAGCTGGGGGGACTACAATGAGCAGTTCTTC
CASSWGDYNEQFF
>TRBV7-3|TRBJ2-2|-|TRBD2
TGTGCCAGCAGCTTAACCCGGGGAGGGAGCCCTTATAGAGGGGAGCTGTTTTTT
CASSLTRGGSPYRGELFF
>TRBV10-3|TRBJ1-4|-|-
TGTGCCATCAGTGAACTGGCAGGGAATGAAAAACTGTTTTTT
CAISELAGNEKLFF
>TRBV7-2|TRBJ1-6|-|-
TGTGCCAGCAGCTTAGCGCAGGGCTCACCCCTCCACTTT
CASSLAQGSPLHF
>TRBV9|TRBJ2-2|-|TRBD2
TGTGCCAGCAGCGTAGGACTAGCGGCGAACACCGGGGAGCTGTTTTTT
CASSVGLAANTGELFF
>TRBV5-1|TRBJ1-3|-|TRBD1
TGCGCCAGCAGCTTGGGACAGGGCGGAAACACCATATATTTT
CASSLGQGGNTIYF
>TRBV2|TRBJ1-5|-|-
TGTGCCAGCAGCGTTAATGTAGTTTATCAGCCCCAGCATTTT
CASSVNVVYQPQHF
>TRBV28|TRBJ1-6|-|TRBD1
TGTGCCAGCAGTTTGACAGGGGCCGATTCACCCCTCCACTTT
CASSLTGADSPLHF
>TRBV10-3|TRBJ1-2|-|TRBD1
TGTGCCATCAGTGAGAAGTCCTTCGCAGGGGGGATTGGCTACACCTTC
CAISEKSFAGGIGYTF
>TRBV6-6|TRBJ2-7|-|TRBD2
TGTGCCACCCTAGCCAGGACTAGCGGGAGCTGGGAGCAGTACTTC
CATLARTSGSWEQYF
>TRBV18|TRBJ1-3|-|-
TGTGCCAGCTCACCCACGACTCGAACTGGAAACACCATATATTTT
CASSPTTRTGNTIYF
>TRBV29-1|TRBJ2-3|-|TRBD1
TGCAGCATTTCCCGGACAGGGGCGAGCACAGATACGCAGTATTTT
CSISRTGASTDTQYF
>TRBV27|TRBJ2-4|-|TRBD2
TGTGCCAGCAGCGCCCTTCACGTAGCGGGAGGGGCCAAAAACATTCAGTACTTC
CASSALHVAGGAKNIQYF
>TRBV5-4|TRBJ2-2|-|-
TGTGCCAGCAGCCCTCTAGCAATGGCGAACACCGGGGAGCTGTTTTTT
CASSPLAMANTGELFF
>TRBV5-4|TRBJ1-2|-|TRBD1
TGTGCCAGCAGCTTACAGGGGGTCTATGGCTACACCTTC
CASSLQGVYGYTF
>TRBV27|TRBJ2-7|-|TRBD1
TGTGCCAGCAGAAGGACAGGGGTCGAGCAGTACTTC
CASRRTGVEQYF
>TRBV24-1|TRBJ1-4|-|-
TGTGCCACCAGTGATCCCGGGACTTCTAATGAAAAACTGTTTTTT
CATSDPGTSNEKLFF
>TRBV27|TRBJ1-4|-|-
TGTGCCAGCAGTTTCCGAGCGGGAGCAACTAATGAAAAACTGTTTTTT
CASSFRAGATNEKLFF
>TRBV7-2|TRBJ2-7|-|-
TGTGCCAGCAGCCCCCGACACCACTCCTACGAGCAGTACTTC
CASSPRHHSYEQYF
>TRBV18|TRBJ2-7|-|-
TGTGCCAGCTCACCACCTTTTCTACGGGAGCAGTACTTC
CASSPPFLREQYF
>TRBV2|TRBJ1-5|-|TRBD1
TGTGCCAGCAGTGCCCGGACAGGGGGCAATCAGCCCCAGCATTTT
CASSARTGGNQPQHF
>TRBV7-2|TRBJ1-5|-|TRBD1
TGTGCCAGCAGCTTAGCGTTCCCGGGACAGGGTCGCAATCAGCCCCAGCATTTT
CASSLAFPGQGRNQPQHF
>TRBV4-3|TRBJ2-5|-|TRBD1
TGCGCCAGCAGCCAAGATCCCGACAGGGATCGCCAAGAGACCCAGTACTTC
CASSQDPDRDRQETQYF
>TRBV5-1|TRBJ2-3|once|TRBD1
TGCGCCAGCAGCTTACCTGACAGGGGCGAAGATACGCAGTATTTT
CASSLPDRGEDTQYF
>TRBV27|TRBJ2-7|-|-
TGTGCCAGCAGTCCCCGCCCCAGGGGATATGAGCAGTACTTC
CASSPRPRGYEQYF
>TRBV7-9|TRBJ1-3|once|TRBD1
TGTGCCAGCAGCTCATTCCGGGACAGGAGAACCACCATATATTTT
CASSSFRDRRTTIYF
>TRBV7-2|TRBJ1-5|once|TRBD1
TGTGCCAGCAGCCCTGGCGATTGGGACAGGGGCCCGCAGCATTTT
CASSPGDWDRGPQHF
>TRBV6-5|TRBJ1-5|-|-
TGTGCCAGCAATAGTCGTACAGGCGTTCAGCCCCAGCATTTT
CASNSRTGVQPQHF
>TRBV11-2|TRBJ2-7|-|TRBD1
TGTGCCAGCAGACAGGGGCACAGCTCCTACGAGCAGTACTTC
CASRQGHSSYEQYF
>TRBV5-1|TRBJ2-7|-|TRBD2
TGCGCCAGCAGCCTTACCACTAGCGGTTACGAGCAGTACTTC
CASSLTTSGYEQYF
>TRBV19|TRBJ1-5|-|-
TGTGCCACGCATCCGGGAGGCGGCAATCAGCCCCAGCATTTT
CATHPGGGNQPQHF
>TRBV7-2|TRBJ2-1|-|TRBD1
TGTGCCAGCAGCTCCTCCCGGGACAGGGGGTCGTCGGAGCAGTTCTTC
CASSSSRDRGSSEQFF
>TRBV19|TRBJ1-1|-|-
TGTGCCAGTAGTCCTTGGACAGCCAACACTGAAGCTTTCTTT
CASSPWTANTEAFF
>TRBV6-1|TRBJ1-6|-|-
TGTGCCAGCAGTGAAGCGGCAGATAATTCACCCCTCCACTTT
CASSEAADNSPLHF
>TRBV6-5|TRBJ1-2|-|TRBD1
TGTGCCAGCAGTTACTTGGACAGGGGGTATGGCTACACCTTC
CASSYLDRGYGYTF
>TRBV6-4|TRBJ2-5|-|-
TGTGCCAGCAGTGATTGGCGGGTAGAGACCCAGTACTTC
CASSDWRVETQYF
>TRBV19|TRBJ2-3|once|-
TGTGCCAGTACGTCAGGGGCCGCAGATACGCAGTATTTT
CASTSGAADTQYF
>TRBV4-1|TRBJ1-2|few|TRBD1
TGCGCCAGCAGCCAAAGCCAGGGGGCGGATGGCTACACCTTC
CASSQSQGADGYTF
>TRBV5-1|TRBJ1-4|-|-
TGCGCCAGCGGGCCAGGGAATGAAAAACTGTTTTTT
CASGPGNEKLFF
>TRBV27|TRBJ2-1|-|-
TGTGCCAGCTCCTCCAGAGGCAGAAATATTATGAACTCCTACAATGAGCAGTTCTTC
CASSSRGRNIMNSYNEQFF
>TRBV28|TRBJ2-3|-|TRBD2
TGTGCCAGCATCCGGACTAGCGGGTTAAGCACAGATACGCAGTATTTT
CASIRTSGLSTDTQYF
>TRBV7-9|TRBJ2-7|-|TRBD2
TGTGCCAGCAGCTTAATCGGGGGGGTGCTACAGGGAGGTGAGCAGTACTTC
CASSLIGGVLQGGEQYF
>TRBV28|TRBJ2-7|-|TRBD1
TGTGCCAGCAGGCCGGGACAGGGGTACGAGCAGTACTTC
CASRPGQGYEQYF
>TRBV29-1|TRBJ2-7|-|TRBD2
TGCAGCGTGGGGGGACTAGCGGGAAACTACGAGCAGTACTTC
CSVGGLAGNYEQYF
>TRBV27|TRBJ2-5|medium-sized|TRBD2
TGTGCCAGCAGTTTAGGGACTAGCGGGATGGTAGAGACCCAGTACTTC
CASSLGTSGMVETQYF
>TRBV6-4|TRBJ2-1|-|-
TGTGCCAGCAGTGACTGGTTTAGCGGAAGCAGCAATGAGCAGTTCTTC
CASSDWFSGSSNEQFF
>TRBV27|TRBJ2-1|many|-
TGTGCCAGCATATCCGGGACTGGCCAGAATGAGCAGTTCTTC
CASISGTGQNEQFF
>TRBV19|TRBJ2-7|-|-
TGTGCCAGTAGACGATCCGGGGACTACGAGCAGTACTTC
CASRRSGDYEQYF
>TRBV29-1|TRBJ1-5|-|-
TGCAGCGTTGAAGATCCGGAGCGGCAGGCTTGTCAGCCCCAGCATTTT
CSVEDPERQACQPQHF
>TRBV11-2|TRBJ2-7|-|TRBD1
TGTGCCAGCAGTCGACAGGGGGCAGAGTACGAGCAGTACTTC
CASSRQGAEYEQYF
>TRBV28|TRBJ1-2|-|TRBD1
TGTGCCAGCAGTTCCCCTGGACAGGGGGCGCATGGCTACACCTTC
CASSSPGQGAHGYTF
>TRBV11-1|TRBJ2-1|once|-
TGTGCCAGCAGCCCTCGGTCGAGTGAGCAGTTCTTC
CASSPRSSEQFF